The text below deals with one TCR beta chain. Other nucleotide sequences in the sample specify the same CDR3. In germline, CDR1 is SGHNT, CDR2 YYREEE (reference sequence). This CDR3 spans 14 amino acids. Trimming removed 1 base from V and 1 base from J, with 3 bases in between. All participating donors were Caucasian adults from Nashville, Tennessee. Clones were read by immunoSEQ multiplex PCR, and TCRdb kept only the in-frame ones, dropping some. The table has around 330,000 clones, around 72% seen once. The sample is drawn from a study of shared clonotypes between healthy human individuals. The chain combines TRBV5-4 with TRBJ2-6; D remains ambiguous. The sample consisted of memory CD4+ T cells sorted from blood. Subset reported: CD45RA-negative fraction. This clonotype was obtained from a man aged 25 to 45 in good health. The CDR3 loop reads CASSLRSGANVLTF. As DNA, the CDR3 is TGTGCCAGCAGCTTGAGGTCTGGGGCCAACGTCCTGACTTTC.